This entry features one TCR beta chain sequence. The sample originates from a study of blood T cell repertoires in COVID-19. Across the whole study: COVID-19 samples collected from the United States, Italy and Spain covered acute and convalescent phases. PBMCs, B-cell-depleted T cells, or T cells provided the cDNA or gDNA that made up the material.

As originally analysed: Amplifying reference gene primers gave estimates of nucleated cell counts. The data were produced by immunoSEQ multiplex PCR, yet TCRdb's version contains in-frame clones alone and is incomplete. That table gives V, J and clone size, and the DNA gave D and trimming. Among about 140,000 clones listed, approximately 88% were seen once. CDR3 length: 15 amino acids. With 0 bases clipped from V and 7 bases from J, the junction kept 6 bases outside the gene matches. The germline V gene encodes CDR1 SGHDT and CDR2 YYEEEE. What was sequenced was peripheral blood. This TCR was sampled from a man aged 55 to 70 with active or convalescent COVID-19. The chain is built from TRBV5-6 and TRBJ2-1; 8 bases fit TRBD2. CDR3: CASSLVGGRKNEQFF. The CDR3, as DNA: TGTGCCAGCAGCTTGGTGGGCGGGAGGAAAAATGAGCAGTTCTTC.